The sequence of this T cell receptor (beta chain) was determined in a study of graft-versus-host responses after intestinal transplantation. Study details: Recipients got multivisceral, liver-intestinal, or isolated intestinal transplants. Tacrolimus plus steroids were given to all recipients for approximately three years, preceded by anti-thymocyte globulin induction. Study-level points and caveats: GvH clonotypes were identified within recipient marrow, with a subset emerging first in ileum or blood. Allograft clonal ratios (graft-versus-host to host-versus-graft) were high in patients who had graft-donor T cell macrochimerism.

About this clone itself: Its antigen is unknown.

The table came from immunoSEQ multiplex PCR; TCRdb's copy has only in-frame clones and leaves some out. Here the sample spans over 45,000 clones, 90% to 95% being singletons. V dropped 10 bases and J dropped 3 bases, with 13 bases sitting between them. The length of the CDR3 is 12 residues. The germline V gene has CDR1 MNHNS and CDR2 SASEGT. The sample in question was PBMCs, obtained around 800 days after a first intestinal transplant, on the day of a second. This rearrangement joins TRBV6-1 to TRBJ2-7; D is uncertain. This TCR was recovered from a human patient who received an intestinal transplant, so some T cells may come from the graft donor. CDR3 residues: CAMTGVLYEQYF. CDR3 DNA sequence: TGTGCCATGACTGGGGTTCTCTACGAGCAGTACTTC.